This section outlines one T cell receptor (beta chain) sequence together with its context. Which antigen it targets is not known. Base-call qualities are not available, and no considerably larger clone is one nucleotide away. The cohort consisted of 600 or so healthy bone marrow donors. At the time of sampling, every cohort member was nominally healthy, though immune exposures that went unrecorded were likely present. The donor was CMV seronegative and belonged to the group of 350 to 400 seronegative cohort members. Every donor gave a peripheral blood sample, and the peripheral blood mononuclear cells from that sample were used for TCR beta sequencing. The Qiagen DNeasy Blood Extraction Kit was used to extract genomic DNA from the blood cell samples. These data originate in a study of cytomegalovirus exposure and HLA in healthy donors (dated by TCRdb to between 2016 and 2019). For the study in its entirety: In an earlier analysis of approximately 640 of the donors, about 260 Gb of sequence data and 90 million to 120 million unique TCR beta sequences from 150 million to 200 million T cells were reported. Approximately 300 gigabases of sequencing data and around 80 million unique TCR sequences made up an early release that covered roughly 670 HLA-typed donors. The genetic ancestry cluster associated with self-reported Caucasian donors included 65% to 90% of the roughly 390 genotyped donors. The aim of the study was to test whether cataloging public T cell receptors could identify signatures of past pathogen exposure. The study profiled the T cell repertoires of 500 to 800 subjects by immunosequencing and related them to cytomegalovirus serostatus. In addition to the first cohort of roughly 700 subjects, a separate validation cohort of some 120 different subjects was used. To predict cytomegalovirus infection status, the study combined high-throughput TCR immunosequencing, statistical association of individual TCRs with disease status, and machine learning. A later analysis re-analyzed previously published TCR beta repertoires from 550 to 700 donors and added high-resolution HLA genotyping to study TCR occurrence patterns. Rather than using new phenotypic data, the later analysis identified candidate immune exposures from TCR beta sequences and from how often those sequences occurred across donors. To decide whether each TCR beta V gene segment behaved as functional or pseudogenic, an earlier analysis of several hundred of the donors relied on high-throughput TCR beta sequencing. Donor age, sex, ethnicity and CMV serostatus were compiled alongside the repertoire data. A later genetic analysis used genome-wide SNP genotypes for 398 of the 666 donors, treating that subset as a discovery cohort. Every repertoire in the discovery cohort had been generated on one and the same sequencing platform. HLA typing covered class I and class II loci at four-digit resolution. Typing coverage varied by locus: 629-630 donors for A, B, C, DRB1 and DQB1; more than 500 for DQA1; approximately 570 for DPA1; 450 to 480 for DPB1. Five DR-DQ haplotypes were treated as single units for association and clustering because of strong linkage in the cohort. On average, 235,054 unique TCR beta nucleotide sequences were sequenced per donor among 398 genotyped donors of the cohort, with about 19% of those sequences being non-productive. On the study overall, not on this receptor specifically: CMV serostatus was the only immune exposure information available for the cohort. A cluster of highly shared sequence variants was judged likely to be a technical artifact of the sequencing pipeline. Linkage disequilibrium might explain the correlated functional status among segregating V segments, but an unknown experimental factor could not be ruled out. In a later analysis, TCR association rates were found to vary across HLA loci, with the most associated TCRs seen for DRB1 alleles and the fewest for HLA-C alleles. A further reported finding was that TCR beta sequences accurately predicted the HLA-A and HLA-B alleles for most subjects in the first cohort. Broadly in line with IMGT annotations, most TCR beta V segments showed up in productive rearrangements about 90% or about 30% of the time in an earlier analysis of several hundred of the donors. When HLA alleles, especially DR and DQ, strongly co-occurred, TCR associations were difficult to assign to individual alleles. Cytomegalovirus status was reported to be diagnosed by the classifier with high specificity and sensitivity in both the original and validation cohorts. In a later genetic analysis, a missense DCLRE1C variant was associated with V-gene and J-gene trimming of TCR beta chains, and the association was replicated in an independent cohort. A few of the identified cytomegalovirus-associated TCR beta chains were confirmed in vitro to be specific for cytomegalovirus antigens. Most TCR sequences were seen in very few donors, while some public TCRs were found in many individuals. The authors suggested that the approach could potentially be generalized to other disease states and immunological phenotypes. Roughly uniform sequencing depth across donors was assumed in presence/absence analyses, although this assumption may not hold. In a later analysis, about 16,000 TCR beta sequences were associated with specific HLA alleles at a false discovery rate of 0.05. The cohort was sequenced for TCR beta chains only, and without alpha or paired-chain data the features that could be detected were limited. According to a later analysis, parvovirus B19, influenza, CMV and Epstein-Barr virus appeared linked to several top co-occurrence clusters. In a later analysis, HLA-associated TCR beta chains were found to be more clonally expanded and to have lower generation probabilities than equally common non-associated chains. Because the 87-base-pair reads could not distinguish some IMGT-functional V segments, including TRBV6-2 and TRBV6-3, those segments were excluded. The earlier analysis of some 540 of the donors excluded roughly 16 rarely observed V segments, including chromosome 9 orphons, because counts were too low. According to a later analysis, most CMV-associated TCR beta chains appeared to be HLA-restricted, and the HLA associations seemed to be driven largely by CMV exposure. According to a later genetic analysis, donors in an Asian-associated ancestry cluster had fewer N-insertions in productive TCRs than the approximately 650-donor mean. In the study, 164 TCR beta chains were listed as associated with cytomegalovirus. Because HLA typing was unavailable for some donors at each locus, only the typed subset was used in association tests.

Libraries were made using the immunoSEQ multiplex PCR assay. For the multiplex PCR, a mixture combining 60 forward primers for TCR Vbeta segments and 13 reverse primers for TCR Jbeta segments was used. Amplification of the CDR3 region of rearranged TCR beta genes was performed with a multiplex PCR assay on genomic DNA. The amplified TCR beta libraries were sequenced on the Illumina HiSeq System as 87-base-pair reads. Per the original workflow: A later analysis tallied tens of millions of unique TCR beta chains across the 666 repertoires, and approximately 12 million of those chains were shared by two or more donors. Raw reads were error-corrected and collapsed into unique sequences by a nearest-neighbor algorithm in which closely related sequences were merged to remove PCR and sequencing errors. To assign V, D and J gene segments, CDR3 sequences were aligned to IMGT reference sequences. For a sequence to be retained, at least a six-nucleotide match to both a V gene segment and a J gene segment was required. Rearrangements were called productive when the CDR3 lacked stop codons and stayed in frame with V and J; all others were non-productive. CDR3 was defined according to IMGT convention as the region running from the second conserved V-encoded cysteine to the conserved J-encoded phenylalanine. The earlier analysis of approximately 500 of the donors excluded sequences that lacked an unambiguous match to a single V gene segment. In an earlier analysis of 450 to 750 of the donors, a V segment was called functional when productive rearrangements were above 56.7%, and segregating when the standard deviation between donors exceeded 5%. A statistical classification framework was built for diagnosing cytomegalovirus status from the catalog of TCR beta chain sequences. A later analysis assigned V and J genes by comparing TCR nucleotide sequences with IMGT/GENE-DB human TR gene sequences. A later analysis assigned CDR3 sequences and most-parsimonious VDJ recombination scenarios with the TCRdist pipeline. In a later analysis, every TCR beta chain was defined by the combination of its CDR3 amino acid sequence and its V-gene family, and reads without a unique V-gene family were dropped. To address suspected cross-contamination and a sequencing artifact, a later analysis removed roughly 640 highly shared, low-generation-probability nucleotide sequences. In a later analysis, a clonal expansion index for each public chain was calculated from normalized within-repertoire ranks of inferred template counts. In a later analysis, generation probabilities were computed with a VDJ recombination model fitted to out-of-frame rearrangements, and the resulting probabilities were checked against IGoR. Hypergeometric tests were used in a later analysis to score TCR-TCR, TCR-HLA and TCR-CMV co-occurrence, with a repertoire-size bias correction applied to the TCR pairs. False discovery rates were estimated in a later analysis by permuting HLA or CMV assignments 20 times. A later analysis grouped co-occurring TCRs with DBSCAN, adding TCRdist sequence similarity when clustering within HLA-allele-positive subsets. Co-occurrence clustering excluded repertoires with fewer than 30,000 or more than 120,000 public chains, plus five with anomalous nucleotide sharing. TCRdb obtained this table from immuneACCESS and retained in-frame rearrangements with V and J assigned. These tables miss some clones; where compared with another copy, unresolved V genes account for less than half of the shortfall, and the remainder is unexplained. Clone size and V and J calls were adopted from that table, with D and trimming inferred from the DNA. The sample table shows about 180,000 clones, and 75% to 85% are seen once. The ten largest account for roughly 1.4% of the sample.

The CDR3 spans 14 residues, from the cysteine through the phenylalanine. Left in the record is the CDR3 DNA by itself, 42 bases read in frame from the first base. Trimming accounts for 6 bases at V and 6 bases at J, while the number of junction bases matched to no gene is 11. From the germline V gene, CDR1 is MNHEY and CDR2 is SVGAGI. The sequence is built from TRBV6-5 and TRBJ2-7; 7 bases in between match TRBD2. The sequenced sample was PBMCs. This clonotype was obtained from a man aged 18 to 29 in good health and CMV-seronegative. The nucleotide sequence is TGTGCCAGCAGGGCCTGGCGGGGGACCCTCGAGCAGTACTTC. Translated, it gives CASRAWRGTLEQYF.